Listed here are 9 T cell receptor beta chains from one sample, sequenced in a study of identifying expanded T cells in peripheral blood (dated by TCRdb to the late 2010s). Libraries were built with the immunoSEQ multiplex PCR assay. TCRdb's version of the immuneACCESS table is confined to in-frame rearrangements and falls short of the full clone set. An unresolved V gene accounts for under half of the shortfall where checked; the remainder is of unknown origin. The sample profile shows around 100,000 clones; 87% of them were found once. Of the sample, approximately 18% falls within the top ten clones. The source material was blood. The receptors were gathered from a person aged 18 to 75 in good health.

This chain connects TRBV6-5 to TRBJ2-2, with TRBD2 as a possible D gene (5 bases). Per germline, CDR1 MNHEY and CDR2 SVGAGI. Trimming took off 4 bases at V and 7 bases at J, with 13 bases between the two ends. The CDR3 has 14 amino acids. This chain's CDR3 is CASSSGAEVGELFF. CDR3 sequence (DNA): TGTGCCAGCAGTTCGGGCGCGGAGGTCGGGGAGCTGTTTTTT.

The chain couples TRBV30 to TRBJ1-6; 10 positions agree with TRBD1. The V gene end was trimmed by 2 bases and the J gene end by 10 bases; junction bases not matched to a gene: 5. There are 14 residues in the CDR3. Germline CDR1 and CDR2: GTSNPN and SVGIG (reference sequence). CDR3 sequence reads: CAWSRQGARSPLHF. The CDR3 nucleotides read TGTGCCTGGAGTCGACAGGGGGCGCGGTCACCCCTCCACTTT.

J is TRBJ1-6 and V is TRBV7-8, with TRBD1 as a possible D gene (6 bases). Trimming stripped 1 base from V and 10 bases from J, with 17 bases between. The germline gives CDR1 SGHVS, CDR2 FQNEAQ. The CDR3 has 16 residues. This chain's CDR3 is CASSLEVARGSSPLHF. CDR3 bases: TGTGCCAGCAGCTTAGAGGTAGCCAGGGGAAGCTCACCCCTCCACTTT.

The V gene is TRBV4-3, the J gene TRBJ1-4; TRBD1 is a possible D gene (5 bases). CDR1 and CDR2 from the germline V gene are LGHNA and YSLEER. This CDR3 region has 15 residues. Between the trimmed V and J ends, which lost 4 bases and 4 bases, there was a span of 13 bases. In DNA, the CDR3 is TGCGCCAGCAGCCCCGGACCTGGGGGTAATGAAAAACTGTTTTTT. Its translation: CASSPGPGGNEKLFF.

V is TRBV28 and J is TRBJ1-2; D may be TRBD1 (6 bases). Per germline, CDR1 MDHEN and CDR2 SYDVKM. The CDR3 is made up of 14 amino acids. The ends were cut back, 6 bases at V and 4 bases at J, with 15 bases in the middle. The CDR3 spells CASSLGGASYGYTF. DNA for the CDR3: TGTGCCAGCAGCTTGGGGGGGGCCTCCTATGGCTACACCTTC.

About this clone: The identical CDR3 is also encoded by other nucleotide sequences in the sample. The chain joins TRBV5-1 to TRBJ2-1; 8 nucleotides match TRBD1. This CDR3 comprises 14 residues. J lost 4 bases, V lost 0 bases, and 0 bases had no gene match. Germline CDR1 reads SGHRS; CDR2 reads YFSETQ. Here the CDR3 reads CASSLGQGYNEQFF. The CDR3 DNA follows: TGCGCCAGCAGCTTGGGACAGGGGTACAATGAGCAGTTCTTC. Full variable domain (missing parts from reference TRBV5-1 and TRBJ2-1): KAGVTQTPRYLIKTRGQQVTLSCSPISGHRSVSWYQQTPGQGLQFLFEYFSETQRNKGNFPGRFSGRQFSNSRSEMNVSTLELGDSALYLCASSLGQGYNEQFFGPGTRLTVL.

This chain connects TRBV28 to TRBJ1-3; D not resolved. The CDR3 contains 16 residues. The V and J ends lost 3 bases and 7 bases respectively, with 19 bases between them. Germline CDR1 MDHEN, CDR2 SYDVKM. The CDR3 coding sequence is TGTGCCAGCAGTTTGCAGCTGATATGGGCTAGGAACACCATATATTTT. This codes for CASSLQLIWARNTIYF.

CDR3 sequence: CSVVAGGISDTQYF. The CDR3 DNA follows: TGCAGCGTTGTTGCGGGGGGGATATCAGATACGCAGTATTTT. The V call is TRBV29-1, the J call TRBJ2-3, with 9 bases that match TRBD2. The CDR3 extends over 14 amino acids. The V segment lost 4 bases and the J segment 4 bases; nucleotides outside the gene matches: 6. The germline V gene encodes CDR1 SQVTM and CDR2 ANQGSEA.

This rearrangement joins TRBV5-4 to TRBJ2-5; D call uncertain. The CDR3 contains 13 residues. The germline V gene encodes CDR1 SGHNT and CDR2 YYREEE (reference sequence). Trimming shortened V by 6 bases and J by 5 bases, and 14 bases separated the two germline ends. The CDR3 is CASIGRPGETQYF. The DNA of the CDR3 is TGTGCCAGCATAGGACGCCCCGGGGAGACCCAGTACTTC. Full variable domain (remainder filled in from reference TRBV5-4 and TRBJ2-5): ETGVTQSPTHLIKTRGQQVTLRCSSQSGHNTVSWYQQALGQGPQFIFQYYREEENGRGNFPPRFSGLQFPNYSSELNVNALELDDSALYLCASIGRPGETQYFGPGTRLLVL.